The 13 T cell receptor beta chains below come from one sample, sequenced in a study of patients and donors after allogeneic stem cell transplantation. Via MiXCR, TCRdb re-called the RT-PCR reads, giving one row per CDR3 protein. The profile covers almost 90,000 distinct CDR3 sequences, with approximately 5.2% appearing a single time and less than 3% taken by the ten largest. The sample consisted of blood, either unsorted or a sorted T cell fraction (not recorded which). The receptors originated from a human donor who was either an allogeneic HSCT recipient or a stem cell or donor lymphocyte infusion donor (not recorded which). It is not recorded whose cells these are; they may come from a transplant donor.

The V gene is TRBV27, the J gene TRBJ1-5; D is uncertain. V lost 6 bases and J lost 9, with 15 bases in between. CDR1 and CDR2 from the germline V gene are MNHEY and SMNVEV (reference sequence). This CDR3 spans 13 amino acids. The CDR3 DNA reads as TGTGCCAGCAGAACTACCCGGACCGCGCCCCAGCATTTT. Translation: CASRTTRTAPQHF.

By share, this clonotype ranks as medium-sized. This chain joins TRBV5-1 and TRBJ1-4; TRBD1 is a possible D gene (5 bases). The germline gives CDR1 SGHRS, CDR2 YFSETQ. The CDR3 sequence is 16 residues long. Trimming pared 0 bases from V and 5 bases from J, leaving 14 bases between. CDR3 DNA sequence: TGCGCCAGCAGCTTGGCCGGGCAGGGACCGAATGAAAAACTGTTTTTT. Translating gives CASSLAGQGPNEKLFF.

The CDR3 DNA reads TGCAGTGCTAGCGTAGGGCACACCGGGGAGCTGTTTTTT. Translated: CSASVGHTGELFF. The rearrangement joins TRBV20-1 to TRBJ2-2; D is uncertain. This CDR3 is built from 13 residues. Germline CDR1 reads DFQATT; CDR2 reads SNEGSKA (reference sequence). Trimming took off 3 bases at V and 3 bases at J, with 8 bases between the two ends.

This clonotype was seen ten or more times. The V call is TRBV24-1, the J call TRBJ2-3; D perhaps matches TRBD1 (6 bases). The V gene's germline CDR1 is KGHDR and CDR2 SFDVKD. The V end was cut by 6 bases, the J end by 0 bases, with 21 bases between. The CDR3 loop spans 18 amino acids. CDR3 loop: CATSKGQGQGLSTDTQYF. In nucleotides, the CDR3 is TGTGCCACCAGTAAGGGACAAGGGCAGGGCCTTAGCACAGATACGCAGTATTTT.

This clonotype occurred many times. The chain couples TRBV29-1 to TRBJ2-7; a possible D gene is TRBD2 (6 bases). This CDR3 has 12 amino acids. V was shortened by 4 bases and J by 5 bases, with 12 bases between the two germline ends. CDR1 and CDR2 (germline): SQVTM, ANQGSEA. CDR3 protein: CSVVGGGDEQYF. The CDR3, as DNA: TGCAGCGTTGTTGGGGGAGGAGACGAGCAGTACTTC.

By proportion, this clonotype is medium-sized. V gene TRBV10-3 combines with J gene TRBJ2-1; 10 bases map to TRBD2. Trimming at V came to 2 bases and at J to 0 bases, leaving 1 base not matched to a gene. This CDR3 comprises 16 residues. CDR1 is ENHRY and CDR2 is SYGVKD in the germline V gene. CDR3 coding DNA: TGTGCCATCAGTGAGCCTAGCGGGAGCTCCTACAATGAGCAGTTCTTC. Amino acids: CAISEPSGSSYNEQFF.

The rearrangement joins TRBV6-1 to TRBJ1-1, with 7 bases identical to TRBD1. The V segment lost 1 base and the J segment 3 bases; nucleotides outside the gene matches: 11. The germline gives CDR1 MNHNS, CDR2 SASEGT. This CDR3 is built from 17 residues. The CDR3 DNA is TGTGCCAGCAGTGAAGAGGTAGGGGGCAGAGGGGACACTGAAGCTTTCTTT. Amino acid sequence: CASSEEVGGRGDTEAFF.

This clonotype was seen repeatedly, ten times or more. The chain recombines TRBV7-8 with TRBJ2-7; 8 bases match TRBD1. Looked up from germline, CDR1 is SGHVS and CDR2 is FQNEAQ. CDR3 size: 15 residues. Losses at the gene ends were 4 bases for V and 7 bases for J; bases not matched to a gene: 12. The CDR3 region is CASSSIDRGVREQYF. DNA for the CDR3: TGTGCCAGCAGCTCGATCGACAGGGGCGTTAGGGAGCAGTACTTC.

This clonotype was detected only a few times. The chain links TRBV3-1 to TRBJ2-1, with D possibly matching TRBD2 (6 bases). Trimming took off 4 bases at V and 9 bases at J, with 16 bases between the two ends. The CDR3 is 14 residues long. Germline V gene lookup returns CDR1 LGHDT and CDR2 YNNKEL (reference sequence). The CDR3 sequence is CASSRSSGESEQFF. CDR3 bases: TGTGCCAGCAGCCGATCCTCGGGAGAGAGTGAGCAGTTCTTC.

This clonotype has at least ten counts. The chain employs TRBV5-1 and TRBJ2-3; the D is unclear. In germline, CDR1 is SGHRS, CDR2 YFSETQ. V was pared by 4 bases and J by 5 bases, with 20 bases between. The CDR3 runs 16 residues. This CDR3 is CASSDTTGHGVDTQYF. For the CDR3, the DNA is TGCGCCAGCAGCGACACCACGGGTCATGGGGTAGATACGCAGTATTTT.

Ten or more counts support this clonotype. V usage is TRBV27 and J usage is TRBJ1-1; weak D call: TRBD1 (6 bases). CDR1 and CDR2 (germline): MNHEY, SMNVEV (reference sequence). The CDR3 loop spans 14 amino acids. V was trimmed by 6 bases and J by 11 bases, leaving 22 bases between them. CDR3 amino acids: CASSPGQGPRGAFF. Written as DNA, the CDR3 is TGTGCCAGCAGCCCTGGGCAGGGGCCAAGGGGGGCTTTCTTT.

This clonotype was picked up many times. The chain recombines TRBV28 with TRBJ2-1; 8 bases agree with TRBD1. The junction had 12 bases not matched to a gene; V was cut back by 7 bases and J by 7 bases. CDR3 length: 15 amino acids. In germline, CDR1 is MDHEN, CDR2 SYDVKM. DNA for the CDR3: TGTGCCAGCAATGCCCCGGGACAGGCCCGTAATGAGCAGTTCTTC. It codes for CASNAPGQARNEQFF.

At least ten counts were recorded for this clonotype. This chain uses TRBV9 with TRBJ2-1; perhaps TRBD1 as D (5 bases). V lost 0 bases and J lost 7, with 14 bases in between. The CDR3 loop spans 15 amino acids. Germline V lookup: CDR1 SGDLS, CDR2 YYNGEE. This CDR3 is CASSVVAEGVNEQFF. The CDR3 DNA reads as TGTGCCAGCAGCGTAGTTGCGGAAGGGGTGAATGAGCAGTTCTTC.